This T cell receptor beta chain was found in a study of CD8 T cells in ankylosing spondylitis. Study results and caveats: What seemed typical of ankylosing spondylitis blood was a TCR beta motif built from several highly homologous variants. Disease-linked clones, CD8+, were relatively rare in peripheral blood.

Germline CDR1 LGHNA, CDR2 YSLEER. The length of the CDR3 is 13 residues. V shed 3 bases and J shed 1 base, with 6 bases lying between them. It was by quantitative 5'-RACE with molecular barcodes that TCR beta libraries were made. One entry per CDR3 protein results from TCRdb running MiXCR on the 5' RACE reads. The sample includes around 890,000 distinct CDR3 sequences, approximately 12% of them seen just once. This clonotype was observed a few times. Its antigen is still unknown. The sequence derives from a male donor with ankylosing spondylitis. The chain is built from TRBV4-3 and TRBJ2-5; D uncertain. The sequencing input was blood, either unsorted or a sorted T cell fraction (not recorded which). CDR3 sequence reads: CASSHATQETQYF. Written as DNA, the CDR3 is TGCGCCAGCAGCCATGCCACCCAAGAGACCCAGTACTTC.